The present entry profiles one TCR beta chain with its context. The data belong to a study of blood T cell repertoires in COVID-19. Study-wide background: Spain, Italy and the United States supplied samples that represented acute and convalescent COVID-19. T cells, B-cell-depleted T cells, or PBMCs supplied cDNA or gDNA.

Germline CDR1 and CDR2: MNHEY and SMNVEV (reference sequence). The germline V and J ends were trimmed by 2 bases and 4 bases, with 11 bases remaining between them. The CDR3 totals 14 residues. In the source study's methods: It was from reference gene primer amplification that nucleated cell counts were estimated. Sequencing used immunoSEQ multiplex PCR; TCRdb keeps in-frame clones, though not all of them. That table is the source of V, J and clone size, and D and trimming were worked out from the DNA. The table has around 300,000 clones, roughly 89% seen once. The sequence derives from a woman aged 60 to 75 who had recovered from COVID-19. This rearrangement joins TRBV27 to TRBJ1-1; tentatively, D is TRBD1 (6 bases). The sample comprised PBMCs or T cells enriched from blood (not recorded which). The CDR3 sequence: CASSLVTGTTEAFF. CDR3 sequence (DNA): TGTGCCAGCAGTTTAGTAACAGGGACCACTGAAGCTTTCTTT.